What follows are 9 T cell receptor beta chains derived from one specimen sequenced in a study of T cell changes during pregnancy in multiple sclerosis (dated by TCRdb to about 2019). Receptors were amplified or captured by the immunoSEQ multiplex PCR assay. TCRdb's version of the immuneACCESS table is confined to in-frame rearrangements and falls short of the full clone set. An unresolved V gene accounts for under half of the shortfall where checked; the remainder is of unknown origin. The sample has 30,000 to 35,000 clones on record, under 90% of them singletons. The top ten constitute 4.5% of the sample. The starting material was CD8+ T cells from peripheral blood mononuclear cells, obtained after pregnancy. The origin of the receptors is a female donor with multiple sclerosis, enrolled in a pregnancy study.

CDR3: CASSSQGNEQFF. For the CDR3, the DNA is TGTGCCAGCAGCTCCCAGGGCAATGAGCAGTTCTTC. The V gene is TRBV11-2, the J gene TRBJ2-1; possible D gene TRBD1, 5 bases. Germline V lookup: CDR1 SGHAT, CDR2 FQNNGV. CDR3 length equals 12 residues. V was clipped by 4 bases and J by 6 bases, with 7 bases between them.

This CDR3 reads CASSLGTAEGEQFF. The CDR3 bases are TGTGCCAGCAGCCTAGGGACAGCGGAGGGGGAGCAGTTCTTC. The chain recombines TRBV4-2 with TRBJ2-1; TRBD1 is a possible D gene (7 bases). Germline CDR1 reads LGHNA; CDR2 reads YNFKEQ. With 4 bases removed from V and 10 bases from J, the gap between germline ends came to 17 bases. The CDR3 runs 14 residues.

V usage is TRBV19 and J usage is TRBJ1-1; TRBD1 agrees at 7 bases. CDR1 LNHDA and CDR2 SQIVND come from the germline V gene (reference sequence). The CDR3 is 13 amino acids. V was clipped by 8 bases and J by 0 bases; unmatched bases: 3. The CDR3 region has the DNA TGTGCCAGTGGGACAGCCTTGAACACTGAAGCTTTCTTT. As protein: CASGTALNTEAFF.

This clone was detected only once. The V gene is TRBV5-4, the J gene TRBJ2-1; perhaps TRBD1 as D (6 bases). The CDR3 is 13 residues long. CDR1 is SGHNT, CDR2 YYREEE, per germline (reference sequence). Trimming removed 2 bases at V and 4 bases at J, with 7 bases between. The CDR3 loop is CASSFGTYNEQFF. CDR3 nucleotide sequence: TGTGCCAGCAGCTTCGGGACATACAATGAGCAGTTCTTC.

This sequence joins TRBV27 and TRBJ1-5; a possible D gene is TRBD1 (5 bases). CDR3 size: 13 residues. Germline CDR1 MNHEY, CDR2 SMNVEV (reference sequence). V was clipped by 5 bases and J by 7 bases, with 12 bases between them. CDR3 bases: TGTGCCAGCAGTCCCTCAGGGCCCCAGCCCCAGCATTTT. This translates into CASSPSGPQPQHF.

This sequence joins TRBV29-1 and TRBJ1-2; D not certain. CDR1 is SQVTM and CDR2 is ANQGSEA in the germline V gene. This CDR3 contains 13 residues. V shed 1 base and J shed 8 bases, with 14 bases lying between them. DNA for the CDR3: TGCAGCGTTGAAGTTAATCGCCTGAGAGGCTACACCTTC. Translation: CSVEVNRLRGYTF.

The V and J genes are TRBV9 and TRBJ1-2; a possible D gene is TRBD1 (5 bases). The CDR3 spans 13 residues. Germline CDR1 SGDLS, CDR2 YYNGEE. V lost 5 bases to trimming and J lost 4 bases, with 12 bases between them. The CDR3 loop reads CASRTVGGYGYTF. For the CDR3, the DNA is TGTGCCAGCAGAACGGTGGGGGGCTATGGCTACACCTTC.

The chain joins TRBV5-6 to TRBJ2-1, with 9 bases matching TRBD1. The CDR3 length is 16 residues. V lost 0 bases to trimming and J lost 5 bases; unmatched junction nucleotides: 6. Germline CDR1 SGHDT, CDR2 YYEEEE. This chain's CDR3 is CASSLAGTGYHNEQFF. The CDR3 bases are TGTGCCAGCAGCTTGGCCGGGACAGGGTATCACAATGAGCAGTTCTTC.

The rearrangement links TRBV4-1 to TRBJ1-5, with D tentatively TRBD1 (5 bases). Germline V lookup: CDR1 MGHRA, CDR2 YSYEKL. Trimming pared 4 bases from V and 6 bases from J, leaving 13 bases between. The CDR3 extends over 14 amino acids. The CDR3 is CASSPPWGGQPQHF. The CDR3 DNA reads TGCGCCAGCAGCCCCCCTTGGGGGGGTCAGCCCCAGCATTTT.